This T cell receptor (beta chain) was sequenced during a study of response to subunit inactivated influenza vaccine (dated by TCRdb to between 2017 and 2018). With respect to the entire study: The study used deep quantitative T cell receptor repertoire profiling to track responses to a trivalent subunit inactivated influenza vaccine. The research as a whole found: The authors proposed that each seasonal influenza vaccination may bring in only a limited number of new T cells.

Libraries came from RT-PCR. Sequencing relied on an Illumina HiSeq 2500. The raw public data were reprocessed by TCRdb itself: fastp quality trimming at Q25, MiXCR clonotype calling, in-frame beta chains only. Each CDR3 protein gets just one entry, which takes the most common genes and DNA from the rows behind it. The sample includes around 520,000 distinct CDR3 sequences, with roughly 25% observed a single time. The top ten hold 1.5% to 2% of the sample. As to this clonotype: Its antigen remains undetermined. The record has no base qualities; no much larger clone is one base away.

V is pared back by 5 bases and J by 8 bases, with 14 bases lying between the germline termini. CDR1 and CDR2, looked up from the germline V gene (reference sequence), are MNHEY and SMNVEV. The CDR3 contains 13 residues, cysteine and phenylalanine counted. Only the CDR3 region is kept as DNA, spanning 39 bases read in frame from base 1. In this chain, TRBV27 is recombined with TRBJ2-3, with TRBD1 as a weak D call on 5 bases. The source is a man over 45 who received an inactivated influenza vaccine. Donor details come from another sample of the same person, matched by shared clones. The starting material was CD4+ T cells sorted from PBMCs, obtained approximately 5 days after vaccination. The nucleotides read TGTGCCAGCAGTGGGCCAGGGTCTGGTACGCAGTATTTT. This sequence encodes CASSGPGSGTQYF.